The 11 T cell receptor beta chains below all came from one sample that was sequenced in a study of blood T cell repertoires in COVID-19. Clones were read by immunoSEQ multiplex PCR, and TCRdb kept only the in-frame ones, dropping some. The sample holds roughly 120,000 clones, roughly four fifths seen once. The sequenced sample was peripheral blood. The receptors were sampled from a woman aged 60 to 75 with acute or convalescent COVID-19.

V gene TRBV10-2 combines with J gene TRBJ2-5; weak D call: TRBD1 (5 bases). The germline V gene encodes CDR1 WSHSY and CDR2 SAAADI. The CDR3 totals 13 residues. With 3 bases removed from V and 4 bases from J, the gap between germline ends came to 9 bases. CDR3 sequence: CASSDYQGETQYF. CDR3 DNA: TGCGCCAGCAGTGACTACCAGGGAGAGACCCAGTACTTC.

This chain connects TRBV10-3 to TRBJ1-2; no definite D call. The germline V gene encodes CDR1 ENHRY and CDR2 SYGVKD. V dropped 3 bases and J dropped 4 bases, with 12 bases sitting between them. The CDR3 loop spans 14 amino acids. CDR3: CAISETDKSYGYTF. In DNA form, the CDR3 reads TGTGCCATCAGTGAAACCGACAAAAGCTATGGCTACACCTTC.

This chain links TRBV2 with TRBJ1-3, with 10 bases fitting TRBD1. Germline CDR1 reads SNHLY; CDR2 reads FYNNEI. The ends lost 7 bases at V and 5 bases at J; junction bases unmatched: 8. The CDR3 has 15 residues. The DNA for the CDR3 is TGTGCCAGCACCCCATCGGGACAGGGGCGAAACACCATATATTTT. It codes for CASTPSGQGRNTIYF. Based on the CDR3 plus reference TRBV2 and TRBJ1-3, the full variable domain is EPEVTQTPSHQVTQMGQEVILRCVPISNHLYFYWYRQILGQKVEFLVSFYNNEISEKSEIFDDQFSVERPDGSNFTLKIRSTKLEDSAMYFCASTPSGQGRNTIYFGEGSWLTVV.

J is TRBJ1-2 and V is TRBV4-1; a weak D match, TRBD1 (6 bases). V was pared by 0 bases and J by 8 bases, with 16 bases between. Germline V gene lookup returns CDR1 MGHRA and CDR2 YSYEKL. The CDR3 loop spans 15 amino acids. CDR3 coding DNA: TGCGCCAGCAGCCAAGATCCAGCGGGGGCGGGCGGCTACACCTTC. It yields the protein CASSQDPAGAGGYTF.

A note on this clone: Sequence at one end of the junction differs from germline and may be a read error. The chain links TRBV19 to TRBJ1-2; unclear D gene. Germline V gives CDR1 LNHDA, CDR2 SQIVND (reference sequence). This CDR3 region has 14 residues. In DNA form, the CDR3 reads TGTGCCAGTAGTATAGGCAGCGGTGGCTATGGCTATACCTTC. Its translation is CASSIGSGGYGYTF.

V gene TRBV11-2 combines with J gene TRBJ1-4; D unclear. CDR1 and CDR2 from the germline V gene are SGHAT and FQNNGV. Trimming stripped 6 bases from V and 4 bases from J, with 9 bases between. The CDR3 is 13 amino acids. CDR3 loop: CASSPTGNEKLFF. CDR3 bases: TGTGCCAGCAGTCCAACCGGTAATGAAAAACTGTTTTTT.

The chain's CDR3 is CASSFFGEAFF. The CDR3 DNA is TGTGCCAGCAGTTTTTTCGGTGAAGCTTTCTTT. V gene TRBV12-3 or TRBV12-4 combines with J gene TRBJ1-1, with no clear D. There are 11 residues in the CDR3. V was cut by 3 bases and J by 7 bases, with 6 bases left in between.

J is TRBJ2-2 and V is TRBV9; D is unresolved. Germline values: CDR1 SGDLS, CDR2 YYNGEE. Trimming cost V 0 bases and J 6 bases, with 6 bases left between them. The CDR3 sequence is 13 residues long. The CDR3 reads CASSVVGAGELFF. The CDR3 DNA is TGTGCCAGCAGCGTAGTAGGAGCCGGGGAGCTGTTTTTT.

The chain links TRBV27 to TRBJ2-3, with TRBD2 matching 9 bases. Germline loops: CDR1 MNHEY, CDR2 SMNVEV (reference sequence). The CDR3 is 15 amino acids. The V segment lost 6 bases and the J segment 1 base; nucleotides outside the gene matches: 5. CDR3 region: CASRSSGGRTDTQYF. In nucleotides, the CDR3 is TGTGCCAGCAGGAGTAGCGGGGGCCGCACAGATACGCAGTATTTT.

The chain employs TRBV19 and TRBJ1-2; TRBD1 matches 7 bases. Trimming removed 4 bases from V and 2 bases from J; junction bases left unmatched: 4. This CDR3 is built from 14 residues. Germline V gene lookup returns CDR1 LNHDA and CDR2 SQIVND (reference sequence). The DNA for the CDR3 is TGTGCCAGTAGTAGACAGGGCAGGAACTATGGCTACACCTTC. This gives the protein CASSRQGRNYGYTF. Variable domain in full (rest from reference TRBV19 and TRBJ1-2): DGGITQSPKYLFRKEGQNVTLSCEQNLNHDAMYWYRQDPGQGLRLIYYSQIVNDFQKGDIAEGYSVSREKKESFPLTVTSAQKNPTAFYLCASSRQGRNYGYTFGSGTRLTVV.

This sequence joins TRBV2 and TRBJ1-5, with TRBD1 matching over 7 bases. Per germline, CDR1 SNHLY and CDR2 FYNNEI. This CDR3 spans 15 amino acids. V was pared by 6 bases and J by 2 bases, with 7 bases of the junction left unmatched. The CDR3 DNA is TGTGCCAGCAGCTCAGGGGGTGTCGGCAATCAGCCCCAGCATTTT. Amino acid sequence: CASSSGGVGNQPQHF.